Listed below are T cell receptor beta chains from one sample, sequenced in a study of T cell changes during pregnancy in multiple sclerosis. Data came from immunoSEQ multiplex PCR; TCRdb stores just in-frame clones and leaves some out. The table shows approximately 70,000 clones, with roughly 91% occurring only once. The sample consisted of peripheral blood, taken in the third trimester of pregnancy. Receptor source: a female donor in good health, enrolled as a control in a pregnancy study. Each CDR3 is given with its conserved first and last residue. The order of the fields is V gene, D gene, clone size, J gene, CDR3 protein, CDR3 DNA. The D gene is left open where the match is weak. Rows give clone size only sometimes, using once, few, many, or a class for an expanded clone.

TRBV6-5	TRBD2	NA	TRBJ2-2	CASSRGGVNTGELFF	TGTGCCAGCAGTCGCGGGGGGGTGAACACCGGGGAGCTGTTTTTT
TRBV28	TRBD1	NA	TRBJ2-1	CASSLGQGGRNEQFF	TGTGCCAGCAGTTTAGGACAGGGTGGGCGCAATGAGCAGTTCTTC
TRBV30	TRBD2	NA	TRBJ2-1	CAWSGGLADHSSYNEQFF	TGTGCCTGGAGTGGGGGACTAGCGGACCACAGCTCCTACAATGAGCAGTTCTTC
TRBV19	NA	NA	TRBJ2-7	CASTPGNLLDEQYF	TGTGCCAGTACCCCCGGGAATCTACTAGACGAGCAGTACTTC
TRBV6-6	NA	NA	TRBJ1-2	CASRGGANYGYTF	TGTGCCAGCCGGGGGGGAGCTAACTATGGCTACACCTTC
TRBV7-8	TRBD1	NA	TRBJ2-6	CAIQGTGSSGANVLTF	TGTGCCATCCAGGGGACAGGGAGCTCTGGGGCCAACGTCCTGACTTTC
TRBV5-4	NA	NA	TRBJ2-1	CASSLRGYNEQFF	TGTGCCAGCAGCTTGCGGGGGTACAATGAGCAGTTCTTC
TRBV5-1	TRBD1	NA	TRBJ1-3	CASSWTGTGSGNTIYF	TGCGCCAGCAGCTGGACGGGGACAGGCTCTGGAAACACCATATATTTT
TRBV20-1	NA	NA	TRBJ2-5	CSGVQQETQYF	TGCAGTGGGGTACAGCAAGAGACCCAGTACTTC
TRBV11-2	NA	NA	TRBJ2-1	CASSLVFSAPEQFF	TGTGCCAGCAGCTTAGTGTTTAGCGCCCCTGAGCAGTTCTTC
TRBV7-8	TRBD2	NA	TRBJ2-7	CASSSLAGVETYEQYF	TGTGCCAGCAGCTCTCTAGCGGGAGTAGAAACCTACGAGCAGTACTTC
TRBV9	TRBD1	once	TRBJ1-2	CASSPVTQGTGYTF	TGTGCCAGCAGCCCTGTCACACAGGGGACCGGCTACACCTTC
TRBV18	NA	NA	TRBJ1-1	CASSPPVGALTEAFF	TGTGCCAGCTCACCCCCGGTGGGGGCTCTCACTGAAGCTTTCTTT
TRBV30	TRBD2	once	TRBJ2-2	CAWREIAGNTGELFF	TGTGCCTGGCGCGAAATAGCGGGAAACACCGGGGAGCTGTTTTTT
TRBV6-5	NA	NA	TRBJ2-1	CASSSTSTNEQFF	TGTGCCAGCAGTTCGACTAGTACAAATGAGCAGTTCTTC
TRBV18	TRBD1	NA	TRBJ1-1	CASSPNIDRGIGAFF	TGTGCCAGCTCACCCAACATCGACAGGGGGATCGGAGCTTTCTTT
TRBV19	NA	NA	TRBJ1-2	CASSSGDRYTF	TGTGCCAGTAGTTCAGGGGATCGCTACACCTTC
TRBV5-5	TRBD1	NA	TRBJ2-7	CASSPFDRGDHEQYF	TGTGCCAGCAGCCCATTCGACAGGGGCGACCACGAGCAGTACTTC
TRBV9	TRBD2	NA	TRBJ2-2	CASSVEISGKTGELFF	TGTGCCAGCAGCGTAGAGATTAGCGGGAAAACCGGGGAGCTGTTTTTT
TRBV27	NA	NA	TRBJ1-1	CASSFIKNTEAFF	TGTGCCAGCAGTTTCATCAAGAACACTGAAGCTTTCTTT
TRBV11-2	NA	NA	TRBJ1-4	CASSLEAGLNEKLFF	TGTGCCAGCAGCTTAGAGGCAGGGTTAAATGAAAAACTGTTTTTT
TRBV27	TRBD1	few	TRBJ1-5	CASRFGQGASQPQHF	TGTGCCAGCAGGTTCGGACAGGGGGCAAGTCAGCCCCAGCATTTT
TRBV6-1	TRBD1	NA	TRBJ1-4	CASSEVGTAGGEKLFF	TGTGCCAGCAGTGAAGTGGGGACAGCGGGTGGGGAAAAACTGTTTTTT